This TCR beta chain stems from a study of blood T cell repertoires in COVID-19 (TCRdb year 2020). Regarding the complete study: The collaborator samples originated in the United States, Italy and Spain and spanned the acute and convalescent phases of COVID-19. The material from the prospective study consisted of cDNA or gDNA derived from T cells, B-cell-depleted T cells, or PBMCs. Subjects who had been exposed to COVID-19, were actively infected with it, or had recovered from it provided the deeply sampled blood TCRbeta repertoires that made up the dataset. A freely available public database, intended as a resource for researchers studying the immune response to SARS-CoV-2, is where the repertoires were released. The samples were drawn from the first 160 participants of the ongoing ImmuneRACE study and from 950 to 1,500 subjects provided by 6 global collaborators. A de-identified subject ID, COVID-19 status, age in years and sex were almost always included in the sample metadata. HLA class I and class II types, where available, came from metadata supplied by the sample provider rather than from assay-based typing. Beyond this particular receptor, the publication reports: The quantity of clinical and demographic metadata differed by source and by participant and was supplied without curation.

Each collaborating institution followed its own protocols to collect whole blood in K2EDTA tubes. For TCRbeta analysis, collaborators shipped samples as frozen whole blood, isolated PBMCs, or DNA extracted from either of those sample types. TCRbeta CDR3 regions were amplified from genomic DNA by means of the immunoSEQ Assay, a bias-controlled multiplex PCR. The authors' analysis ran thus. Within the assay, amplification of reference gene primers was used to estimate how many nucleated cells each sample contained. To quantify the absolute abundance of each unique TCRbeta CDR3 rearrangement, sequence reads were collapsed and filtered. For each sample, productive Simpson clonality was calculated as the square root of Simpson's diversity index across productive rearrangements. In its TCRdb copy, this immuneACCESS table keeps in-frame sequences only and misses some clones. Where compared with another copy, unresolved V genes explain less than half of these, and the others have no known cause. From that table come the V and J calls and clone size; the DNA was used to work out D and trimming. This sample is represented by roughly 15,000 clones; about 84% of them were singletons. Under 30% of the sample is taken by the ten largest.

In the case of this clone: Its cognate antigen has yet to be identified. No qualities accompany the bases; no much larger clone lies one base away.

What was sequenced was peripheral blood. This receptor was obtained from a human donor in a cohort sampled during active COVID-19.

The DNA sequence reads TGTGCCAGCAGCGTAGCAGGGCGATTGGGGACCCAGTACTTC. It translates as CASSVAGRLGTQYF. The sequence links TRBV9 to TRBJ2-5, and TRBD1 may be the D gene, going by 5 matching bases. For CDR1 and CDR2, the germline V gene lists SGDLS and YYNGEE. There are 14 amino acids in the CDR3, from cysteine to phenylalanine inclusive. Only CDR3 DNA is held: 42 bases, read in frame from base 1. V lost 0 bases and J lost 7 bases; the stretch between them is 13 bases long.